The next 18 T cell receptor beta chains were all read from a single sample in a study of blood T cell repertoires in COVID-19. Using immunoSEQ multiplex PCR, the repertoire was profiled, and TCRdb retains in-frame clones only, with some absent. The sample consists of around 330,000 clones, 85% of them appearing once. Sample: PBMCs or T cells enriched from blood (not recorded which). The receptors were sampled from a woman aged 25-40 years who had been exposed to COVID-19.

The DNA of the CDR3 is TGTGCCAGCAGTGTACCCCCGGACAGGGTAAAACGGACCCTCCACTTT. It encodes CASSVPPDRVKRTLHF. The chain combines TRBV2 with TRBJ1-6; 8 nucleotides align to TRBD1. This CDR3 has 16 amino acids. The V gene's germline CDR1 is SNHLY and CDR2 FYNNEI. V was pared by 4 bases and J by 14 bases, with 16 bases of the junction left unmatched.

There are a few counts of this clone. This chain connects TRBV9 to TRBJ2-7, with a possible D match to TRBD2 (5 bases). The germline V gene encodes CDR1 SGDLS and CDR2 YYNGEE. CDR3 length: 15 residues. V was clipped by 4 bases and J by 5 bases, with 19 bases between them. The chain's CDR3 is CASSPRASGVNEQYF. DNA of the CDR3: TGTGCCAGCAGCCCAAGAGCCTCCGGGGTGAACGAGCAGTACTTC.

This clone was detected ten times or more. J is TRBJ2-4 and V is TRBV3-1 (or the pseudogene TRBV3-2); a possible D gene is TRBD1 (5 bases). V lost 0 bases and J lost 3, with 9 bases in between. In germline, CDR1 is LGHDT, CDR2 YNNKEL (reference sequence). CDR3 length: 15 residues. The CDR3 region has the DNA TGTGCCAGCAGCCAAGAAGGACAATTCAAAAACATTCAGTACTTC. Protein: CASSQEGQFKNIQYF.

Only one count was recorded for this clone. The genes are TRBV5-1 and TRBJ2-5, with TRBD2 identical over 8 bases. This CDR3 is built from 15 residues. Germline loops: CDR1 SGHRS, CDR2 YFSETQ. V trimming: 4 bases; J trimming: 7 bases; junction bases outside the gene matches: 12. The CDR3 DNA reads TGCGCCAGCAGCCTGACTTCGGCTAGCGGGTTGACCCAGTACTTC. Protein sequence: CASSLTSASGLTQYF.

The chain uses TRBV10-3 and TRBJ2-3; D unclear. The germline V and J ends were trimmed by 6 bases and 3 bases, with 4 bases remaining between them. The germline V gene encodes CDR1 ENHRY and CDR2 SYGVKD. The CDR3 runs 11 residues. The CDR3 reads CAIRLTDTQYF. The CDR3 DNA reads TGTGCCATCAGGCTAACAGATACGCAGTATTTT.

The chain employs TRBV7-8 and TRBJ2-5, with TRBD2 identical over 12 bases. V shed 6 bases, J shed 6 bases, and the junction held 8 bases outside the gene matches. Per the germline V gene, CDR1 is SGHVS and CDR2 is FQNEAQ. The CDR3 length is 15 residues. CDR3 residues: CASRDGTSGQQTQYF. The CDR3, as DNA: TGTGCCAGCAGGGATGGGACTAGCGGGCAACAGACCCAGTACTTC.

The chain carries TRBV7-9 and TRBJ2-7; D not certain. V lost 1 base to trimming and J lost 1 base, with 8 bases between them. CDR1 is SEHNR, CDR2 FQNEAQ, per germline (reference sequence). CDR3 length: 14 amino acids. This CDR3 is CASSLVADSYEQYF. The CDR3 coding sequence is TGTGCCAGCAGCTTAGTCGCAGATTCCTACGAGCAGTACTTC. The variable domain in full, with the rest retrieved from reference TRBV7-9 and TRBJ2-7, is DTGVSQNPRHKITKRGQNVTFRCDPISEHNRLYWYRQTLGQGPEFLTYFQNEAQLEKSRLLSDRFSAERPKGSFSTLEIQRTEQGDSAMYLCASSLVADSYEQYFGPGTRLTVT.

The rearrangement uses TRBV6-5 and TRBJ1-2; 8 positions agree with TRBD1. Looked up from germline, CDR1 is MNHEY and CDR2 is SVGAGI. Unmatched junction bases numbered 5, after V lost 7 bases and J lost 4 bases. The CDR3 loop spans 13 amino acids. DNA of the CDR3: TGTGCCAGCAACACAGGGGGAACCTATGGCTACACCTTC. It codes for CASNTGGTYGYTF.

The chain recombines TRBV6-2 or TRBV6-3 with TRBJ1-5, with TRBD1 as a possible D gene (5 bases). The CDR3 contains 14 residues. Germline loops: CDR1 MNHEY, CDR2 SVGEGT. Trimming cost V 2 bases and J 6 bases, with 11 bases left between them. CDR3 loop: CASSYDGGAQPQHF. For the CDR3, the DNA is TGTGCCAGCAGTTACGATGGAGGGGCTCAGCCCCAGCATTTT.

This clone was found once. The V gene is TRBV6-4, the J gene TRBJ2-1, with 8 positions matching TRBD2. CDR3 length equals 15 residues. Germline V gene sequence: CDR1 MRHNA, CDR2 SNTAGT. V shed 0 bases, J shed 8 bases, and the junction held 6 bases outside the gene matches. The CDR3 nucleotides are TGTGCCAGCAGTGACTCTTCGGGGGGGCGGTATGAGCAGTTCTTC. It specifies CASSDSSGGRYEQFF.

The genes are TRBV4-1 and TRBJ2-7; D is unresolved. The CDR3 loop spans 16 amino acids. The germline gives CDR1 MGHRA, CDR2 YSYEKL. The V end was cut by 3 bases, the J end by 2 bases, with 17 bases between. The CDR3 nucleotides read TGCGCCAGCAGCCATGATGGCAGTTTTGTACCCTACGAGCAGTACTTC. This codes for CASSHDGSFVPYEQYF.

This clone has a handful of counts. The genes are TRBV7-2 and TRBJ1-6; tentatively, D is TRBD1 (6 bases). CDR3 size: 13 residues. Trimming took 6 bases from V and 9 from J, leaving 12 bases between them. Germline CDR1 and CDR2: SGHTA and FQGNSA. CDR3 amino acids: CASSTQGTSPLHF. CDR3 in DNA: TGTGCCAGCAGTACACAGGGTACTTCACCCCTCCACTTT.

Here the CDR3 reads CASSSAGTGGANYGYTF. The CDR3 coding sequence is TGTGCCAGCAGTTCAGCCGGGACAGGGGGAGCTAACTATGGCTACACCTTC. The chain carries TRBV28 and TRBJ1-2; 11 bases map to TRBD1. The germline V gene encodes CDR1 MDHEN and CDR2 SYDVKM. The CDR3 loop spans 17 amino acids. V was pared by 4 bases and J by 0 bases, with 7 bases of the junction left unmatched.

This clone is a singleton in its sample. The chain links TRBV19 to TRBJ2-7; D perhaps matches TRBD1 (6 bases). The CDR3 has 15 residues. With 7 bases removed from V and 1 base from J, the gap between germline ends came to 17 bases. The germline gives CDR1 LNHDA, CDR2 SQIVND (reference sequence). The CDR3 nucleotides read TGTGCCAGTACCCAGACAGGATGGAAGTCCTACGAGCAGTACTTC. Translating it yields CASTQTGWKSYEQYF.

The rearrangement links TRBV7-2 to TRBJ2-1; no clear D gene. The CDR3 extends over 16 amino acids. Germline lookup yields CDR1 SGHTA and CDR2 FQGNSA. Trimming pared 4 bases from V and 7 bases from J, leaving 20 bases between. The CDR3 DNA is TGTGCCAGCAGCTCTCCGAGCCAGACTCATCGAAATGAGCAGTTCTTC. Residues: CASSSPSQTHRNEQFF.

Written as DNA, the CDR3 is TGTGCCAGCTCATATACAGGGGTACCGACTAATGAAAAACTGTTTTTT. This translates into CASSYTGVPTNEKLFF. V gene TRBV18 combines with J gene TRBJ1-4, with 7 bases lining up with TRBD1. The CDR3 contains 16 residues. With 5 bases clipped from V and 2 bases from J, the junction kept 8 bases outside the gene matches. Germline V lookup: CDR1 KGHSH, CDR2 LQKENI. The complete variable domain, with remaining parts taken from reference TRBV18 and TRBJ1-4, reads NAGVMQNPRHLVRRRGQEARLRCSPMKGHSHVYWYRQLPEEGLKFMVYLQKENIIDESGMPKERFSAEFPKEGPSILRIQQVVRGDSAAYFCASSYTGVPTNEKLFFGSGTQLSVL.

The chain joins TRBV10-3 to TRBJ2-1, with 9 nucleotides matching TRBD1. The germline V gene has CDR1 ENHRY and CDR2 SYGVKD. The trim removed 4 bases at V and 2 bases at J, leaving 3 bases unmatched. The CDR3 totals 15 residues. The CDR3: CAISGTGVPYNEQFF. The CDR3 coding sequence is TGTGCCATCAGTGGGACAGGGGTTCCCTACAATGAGCAGTTCTTC.

The DNA of the CDR3 is TGTGCCACCAGTGATCCGGGACTAGGCACAGATACGCAGTATTTT. Amino acids: CATSDPGLGTDTQYF. The rearrangement links TRBV24-1 to TRBJ2-3; 8 bases line up with TRBD2. Per the germline V gene, CDR1 is KGHDR and CDR2 is SFDVKD. Trimming took 3 bases from V and 1 from J; bases not matched to a gene: 2. CDR3 size: 15 residues.